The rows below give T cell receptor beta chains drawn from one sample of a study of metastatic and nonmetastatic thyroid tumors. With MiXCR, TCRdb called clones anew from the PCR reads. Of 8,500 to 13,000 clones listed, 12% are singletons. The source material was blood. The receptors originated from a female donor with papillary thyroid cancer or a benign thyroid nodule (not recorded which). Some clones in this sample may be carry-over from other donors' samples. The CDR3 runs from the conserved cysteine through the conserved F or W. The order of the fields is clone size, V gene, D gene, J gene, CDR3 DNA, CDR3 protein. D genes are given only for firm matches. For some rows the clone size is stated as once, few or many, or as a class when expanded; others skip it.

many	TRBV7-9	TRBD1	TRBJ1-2	TGTGCCAGCAGCAAAACAGGGGGCGATGGCTACACCTTC	CASSKTGGDGYTF
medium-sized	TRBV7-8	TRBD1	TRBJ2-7	TGTGCCAGCAGCTTAGGCCGGGACAGGGGAAACGAGCAGTACTTC	CASSLGRDRGNEQYF
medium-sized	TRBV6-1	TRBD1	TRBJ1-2	TGTGCCAGCAGCCCTCAATGGGGGACAGCCCGATATGGCTACACCTTC	CASSPQWGTARYGYTF
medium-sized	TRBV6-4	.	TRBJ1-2	TGTGCCAGCAGTGACGGGAACAGGAACTATGGCTACACCTTC	CASSDGNRNYGYTF
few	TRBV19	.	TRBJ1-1	TGTGCCAGTACCATGTGGGGGGAATTTAGCACTGAAGCTTTCTTT	CASTMWGEFSTEAFF
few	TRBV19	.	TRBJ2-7	TGTGCCAGTAGGGACGGCTCAGGGGGGGCCTACGAGCAGTACTTC	CASRDGSGGAYEQYF
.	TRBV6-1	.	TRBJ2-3	TGTGCCAGCGCCGCAGCCACAGATACGCAGTATTTT	CASAAATDTQYF
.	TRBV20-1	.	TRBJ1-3	TGCAGTGCTAGAGGAAGACAGCTTTTTGGAAACACCATATATTTT	CSARGRQLFGNTIYF
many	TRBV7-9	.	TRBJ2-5	TGTGCCAGCAGCTTAAATGGACGTTACGTTGGGTCCGGACAAGAGACCCAGTACTTC	CASSLNGRYVGSGQETQYF
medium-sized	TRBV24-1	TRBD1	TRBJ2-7	TGTGCCACCAGTCTCGGGGACAGGAGCTCCTACGAGCAGTACTTC	CATSLGDRSSYEQYF
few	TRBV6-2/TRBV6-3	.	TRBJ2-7	TGTGCCAGCAGTTTATCGGTGGAGAACGAGCAGTACTTC	CASSLSVENEQYF
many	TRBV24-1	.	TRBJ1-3	TGTGCCACCAGTGATGTCAGCTCTGGAAACACCATATATTTT	CATSDVSSGNTIYF
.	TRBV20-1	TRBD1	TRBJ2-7	TGCAGTGCTAGGGAGGACAGGACCAACTCCTACGAGCAGTACTTC	CSAREDRTNSYEQYF
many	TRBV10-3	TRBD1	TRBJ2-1	TGTGCCATACAAAGGGACAGGGCTTACAATGAGCAGTTCTTC	CAIQRDRAYNEQFF
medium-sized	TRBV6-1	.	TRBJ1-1	TGTGCCAGCAGTGAAGCGAGGGCTGTGCTCACTGAAGCTTTCTTT	CASSEARAVLTEAFF
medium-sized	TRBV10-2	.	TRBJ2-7	TGCGCCAGCCGGGACCCCTCAGCGGAGCAGTACTTC	CASRDPSAEQYF
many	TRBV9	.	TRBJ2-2	TGTGCCAGCAGCCCAACCTTCACCGGGGAGCTGTTTTTT	CASSPTFTGELFF
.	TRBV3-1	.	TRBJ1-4	TGTGCCAGCAGCCAAGATTTCGAGGGGGCTAATGAAAAACTGTTTTTT	CASSQDFEGANEKLFF
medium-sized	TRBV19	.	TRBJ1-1	TGTGCCAGTAGTATAGAACGGAACACTGAAGCTTTCTTT	CASSIERNTEAFF
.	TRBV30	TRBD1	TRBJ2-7	TGTGCCTGGAGTGACGTCCTGGGACAGGGGGCTTACGAGCAGTACTTC	CAWSDVLGQGAYEQYF
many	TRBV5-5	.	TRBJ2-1	TGTGCCAGCAGCGCGCGAGGGCTCTACAATGAGCAGTTCTTC	CASSARGLYNEQFF
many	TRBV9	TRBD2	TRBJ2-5	TGTGCCAGCAGCCTCGAGGGACTAGCGGCAGAGACCCAGTACTTC	CASSLEGLAAETQYF
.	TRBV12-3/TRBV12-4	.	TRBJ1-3	TGTGCCAGCAGTTACGGGAGAGGAAACACCATATATTTT	CASSYGRGNTIYF
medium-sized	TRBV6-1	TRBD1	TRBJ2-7	TGTGCCAGCAGCAGCAAGGGGGCGCAGACCTACGAGCAGTACTTC	CASSSKGAQTYEQYF
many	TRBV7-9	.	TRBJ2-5	TGTGCCAGCGTGACAGGAGAGACCCAGTACTTC	CASVTGETQYF
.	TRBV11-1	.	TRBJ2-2	TGTGCCAGCAGCTTAGAAAGACTCCAGAACACCGGGGAGCTGTTTTTT	CASSLERLQNTGELFF
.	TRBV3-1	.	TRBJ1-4	TGTGCAGCGGGGCAGCATAATGAAAAACTGTTTTTT	CAAGQHNEKLFF
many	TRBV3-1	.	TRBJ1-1	TGTGCCAGCAGCCATTTCAGGGTACACACTGAAGCTTTCTTT	CASSHFRVHTEAFF
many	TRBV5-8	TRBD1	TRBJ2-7	TGTGCCAGCAGTATACGAGGGGGGACAGGACCCCACGAGCAGTACTTC	CASSIRGGTGPHEQYF
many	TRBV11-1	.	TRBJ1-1	TGTGCCAGCAGCTTAGCGTTTCAGGGAAGGAACACTGAAGCTTTCTTT	CASSLAFQGRNTEAFF
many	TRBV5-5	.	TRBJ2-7	TGTGCCAGCAGCGTCGGACTGTCAGGGACCTACGAGCAGTACTTC	CASSVGLSGTYEQYF